Included here is one T cell receptor beta chain sequence, with context. This sample was included in a study of control samples from healthy donors and cancer patients. Clones were sequenced by immunoSEQ multiplex PCR, and TCRdb holds only the in-frame ones, with some missing. The sample includes 95,000 to 150,000 clones, approximately 90% of them seen just once. Material for sequencing was blood. The sequence came from a woman in her late teens or twenties in good health.

The CDR3 bases are TGTGCCAGCAGCTCAAGACCGGCGACCGGGGAGCTGTTTTTT. It codes for CASSSRPATGELFF. This chain links TRBV7-6 with TRBJ2-2; D remains unclear. The CDR3 is made up of 14 amino acids. The germline CDR1 and CDR2 sequences are SGHVS and FNYEAQ. V was pared by 4 bases and J by 5 bases, with 11 bases between.